This passage covers 20 T cell receptor beta chains from one sample sequenced in a study of breast tumors, draining lymph nodes, adjacent tissues. TCRdb reprocessed the multiplex PCR reads with MiXCR, giving one entry per CDR3 protein. The sample has roughly 120,000 distinct CDR3 sequences, around 20% seen once. Samples came from axillary lymph nodes draining the breast cancer. Material: axillary lymph node tissue. The receptors here all came from a female donor with breast cancer. Some clones in this sample may be carry-over from other donors' samples.

The sample holds many counts of this clonotype. V usage is TRBV6-5 and J usage is TRBJ2-3, with TRBD2 matching over 8 bases. Trimming at V came to 7 bases and at J to 1 base, leaving 1 base not matched to a gene. Germline V gene sequence: CDR1 MNHEY, CDR2 SVGAGI. This CDR3 has 13 amino acids. The CDR3 reads CASKGLGTDTQYF. CDR3 sequence (DNA): TGTGCCAGCAAGGGACTAGGCACAGATACGCAGTATTTT.

This clonotype was detected many times. The chain carries TRBV20-1 and TRBJ1-5; TRBD1 might be the D (6 bases). This CDR3 has 14 amino acids. In germline, CDR1 is DFQATT, CDR2 SNEGSKA (reference sequence). V lost 3 bases to trimming and J lost 5 bases, with 14 bases between them. The CDR3 region is CSASFLGHYQPQHF. CDR3 bases: TGCAGTGCTAGCTTCCTGGGACATTATCAGCCCCAGCATTTT.

This sequence joins TRBV6-2 or TRBV6-3 and TRBJ1-2; 7 bases align to TRBD1. This CDR3 is 13 amino acids long. J lost 6 bases, V lost 4 bases, and 5 bases had no gene match. Germline V gene sequence: CDR1 MNHEY, CDR2 SVGEGT. As DNA, the CDR3 is TGTGCCAGCAGTTGGGGACAGACAAATGGCTACACCTTC. Residues: CASSWGQTNGYTF.

This clonotype was recorded at least ten times. The rearrangement joins TRBV12-3 or TRBV12-4 to TRBJ2-2, with D unresolved. This CDR3 comprises 12 residues. Trimming pared 1 base from V and 6 bases from J, leaving 3 bases between. Written as DNA, the CDR3 is TGTGCCAGCAGTTTAGGGTCCGGGGAGCTGTTTTTT. It is translated as CASSLGSGELFF.

This clonotype has ten or more counts. V and J are TRBV5-1 and TRBJ2-3; weak D call: TRBD1 (5 bases). Germline V gives CDR1 SGHRS, CDR2 YFSETQ. The CDR3 is made up of 15 amino acids. Trimming stripped 4 bases from V and 6 bases from J, with 18 bases between. The CDR3 DNA is TGCGCCAGCAGCATGGGCCAGGGCCGTGTGGATACGCAGTATTTT. This codes for CASSMGQGRVDTQYF.

This clonotype has ten or more counts. The CDR3 loop reads CASCGTGGYNEQFF. CDR3 in DNA: TGTGCCAGCTGCGGGACAGGGGGCTACAATGAGCAGTTCTTC. This chain connects TRBV6-1 to TRBJ2-1; 11 nucleotides agree with TRBD1. V shed 8 bases and J 3 bases; nucleotides not matched to a gene: 3. The CDR3 has 14 residues. The germline CDR1 and CDR2 sequences are MNHNS and SASEGT.

At least ten counts were recorded for this clonotype. This chain joins TRBV2 and TRBJ2-2; D perhaps matches TRBD1 (6 bases). V lost 4 bases, J lost 0 bases, and 9 bases lay in between. Germline CDR1 and CDR2: SNHLY and FYNNEI. The CDR3 loop spans 15 amino acids. CDR3 sequence (DNA): TGTGCCAGCAGTGTATGGGGGCCGAACACCGGGGAGCTGTTTTTT. Translation: CASSVWGPNTGELFF. Using reference TRBV2 and TRBJ2-2 for the parts outside the CDR3, the full variable domain is EPEVTQTPSHQVTQMGQEVILRCVPISNHLYFYWYRQILGQKVEFLVSFYNNEISEKSEIFDDQFSVERPDGSNFTLKIRSTKLEDSAMYFCASSVWGPNTGELFFGEGSRLTVL.

Notes on this clonotype: One end of the junction is discordant with germline, which a read error may explain. The genes are TRBV4-1 and TRBJ2-3; 8 bases map to TRBD2. Germline V CDR1 and CDR2: MGHRA, YSYEKL. The CDR3 totals 17 residues. The DNA for the CDR3 is TGCGCCAGCAGCCAGGCGAGTAGGGCGGGAGGAACGAATACGCATTATTTT. It translates to CASSQASRAGGTNTHYF.

For this clonotype: Mismatch with germline at one junction end may stem from a read error. The gene calls are TRBV7-2 and TRBJ2-5; 7 bases line up with TRBD1. CDR3 size: 14 residues. The germline V gene has CDR1 SGHTA and CDR2 FQGNSA. The CDR3 DNA sequence: TGTGTCAGCAGCTCGGGACAGCAGGAGGAGACCCAGTACTTC. This codes for CVSSSGQQEETQYF.

This clonotype has a count of ten or more. The chain joins TRBV2 to TRBJ2-1; 10 nucleotides match TRBD2. The trim removed 4 bases at V and 7 bases at J, leaving 7 bases unmatched. CDR1 and CDR2 from the germline V gene are SNHLY and FYNNEI. The CDR3 totals 15 residues. The CDR3 DNA follows: TGTGCCAGCAGTGGGCTAGCGGGAGTGGGGAATGAGCAGTTCTTC. Amino acid sequence: CASSGLAGVGNEQFF.

This clonotype was seen repeatedly, ten times or more. The chain combines TRBV27 with TRBJ2-7, with 7 bases fitting TRBD1. The V segment lost 5 bases and the J segment 2 bases; nucleotides outside the gene matches: 3. Germline CDR1 and CDR2: MNHEY and SMNVEV (reference sequence). This CDR3 comprises 13 residues. CDR3 coding DNA: TGTGCCAGCAGTCCGACAGGGCCCTACGAGCAGTACTTC. As protein: CASSPTGPYEQYF.

The CDR3 spells CASSRVKTGLSPLHF. DNA for the CDR3: TGTGCCAGCAGCCGAGTAAAGACAGGGCTCTCACCCCTCCACTTT. This chain connects TRBV14 to TRBJ1-6; 7 nucleotides match TRBD1. CDR1 is SGHDN, CDR2 FVKESK, per germline. V lost 4 bases and J lost 10; bases outside the gene matches: 10. CDR3 length: 15 residues. The full variable domain, with the rest looked up from reference TRBV14 and TRBJ1-6, is EAGVTQFPSHSVIEKGQTVTLRCDPISGHDNLYWYRRVMGKEIKFLLHFVKESKQDESGMPNNRFLAERTGGTYSTLKVQPAELEDSGVYFCASSRVKTGLSPLHFGNGTRLTVT.

This clonotype was detected many times. The J gene is TRBJ1-2, the V gene TRBV11-2; no clear D gene. The CDR3 contains 14 residues. Germline V gives CDR1 SGHAT, CDR2 FQNNGV. V lost 4 bases to trimming and J lost 6 bases, with 15 bases between them. The CDR3 region has the DNA TGTGCCAGCAGCTCCTACGACATACCAAATGGCTACACCTTC. Amino acids: CASSSYDIPNGYTF.

Comment on this clonotype: This could be a read error, since a much larger clone is one nucleotide away. The V call is TRBV7-9, the J call TRBJ2-5; D might be TRBD2 (6 bases). V gave up 8 bases and J gave up 7 bases, with 14 bases separating them. Germline V gene lookup returns CDR1 SEHNR and CDR2 FQNEAQ (reference sequence). The CDR3 runs 12 residues. The chain's CDR3 is CASRSDYATQYF. The DNA of the CDR3 is TGTGCCAGCCGCTCGGACTATGCGACCCAGTACTTC. The variable domain in full, completed from reference TRBV7-9 and TRBJ2-5, reads DTGVSQNPRHKITKRGQNVTFRCDPISEHNRLYWYRQTLGQGPEFLTYFQNEAQLEKSRLLSDRFSAERPKGSFSTLEIQRTEQGDSAMYLCASRSDYATQYFGPGTRLLVL.

On this clonotype: With a much larger clone just one base away, this may be a read error. Likely a read error: the CDR3 ends without its conserved phenylalanine or tryptophan. This sequence joins TRBV20-1 and TRBJ2-5, with 8 bases lining up with TRBD2. The CDR3 covers 14 residues. With V trimmed by 7 bases and J by 2 bases, 9 bases remained unmatched. Germline CDR1 and CDR2: DFQATT and SNEGSKA (reference sequence). The CDR3: CSVPGGWGQETQYI. CDR3 sequence (DNA): TGCAGTGTCCCGGGGGGGTGGGGGCAAGAGACCCAGTACATC.

This clonotype showed up many times. The genes are TRBV7-8 and TRBJ1-5; perhaps TRBD1 as D (5 bases). Per germline, CDR1 SGHVS and CDR2 FQNEAQ. The V gene lost 2 bases and the J gene lost 10 bases, with 24 bases spanning the gap. The CDR3 covers 17 residues. In DNA, the CDR3 is TGTGCCAGCAGCTTATTCGGGACCGGGGTCTCGGTCGGCCCCCAGCATTTT. As protein: CASSLFGTGVSVGPQHF.

This clonotype was detected many times. The chain links TRBV6-1 to TRBJ1-3; D uncertain. Germline CDR1 reads MNHNS; CDR2 reads SASEGT. This CDR3 spans 12 amino acids. Trimming shortened V by 1 base and J by 8 bases, and 6 bases separated the two germline ends. CDR3 sequence: CASSEDWDTIYF. CDR3 coding DNA: TGTGCCAGCAGTGAAGATTGGGACACCATATATTTT.

This clonotype has at least ten counts. V gene TRBV6-5 combines with J gene TRBJ1-2, with a tentative D call TRBD1 (5 bases). Germline V gene lookup returns CDR1 MNHEY and CDR2 SVGAGI. This CDR3 is built from 12 residues. The V gene lost 6 bases and the J gene lost 3 bases, with 8 bases spanning the gap. The CDR3 sequence: CASSQGHYGYTF. Here the CDR3 DNA reads TGTGCCAGCAGCCAGGGACACTATGGCTACACCTTC.

This clonotype has ten or more counts. V usage is TRBV7-8 and J usage is TRBJ2-3, with D uncertain. V was cut by 1 base and J by 6 bases, with 8 bases left in between. Germline assignment: CDR1 SGHVS and CDR2 FQNEAQ. The CDR3 runs to 13 residues. The CDR3 coding sequence is TGTGCCAGCAGCTTAGGTGCTTTGGATACGCAGTATTTT. Translation gives CASSLGALDTQYF.

This chain joins TRBV5-6 and TRBJ2-4; the D gene is possibly TRBD1 (5 bases). This CDR3 spans 15 amino acids. V was cut by 4 bases and J by 6 bases, with 17 bases left in between. Germline-derived CDR1 and CDR2 are SGHDT and YYEEEE. In nucleotides, the CDR3 is TGTGCCAGCAGCCGCGACCTGGATAGGGGAAACATTCAGTACTTC. This sequence encodes CASSRDLDRGNIQYF.